This is a list of T cell receptor beta chains from one sample in a study of blood T cell repertoires in COVID-19. Measured with immunoSEQ multiplex PCR; TCRdb has only the in-frame clones, and not every one. The profile covers around 39,000 clones, with around 90% appearing a single time and 7.5% to 10% taken by the ten largest. What was sequenced was peripheral blood. The source is a human donor in a cohort sampled during active COVID-19. Both conserved end residues are part of each CDR3. The D gene is left open where the match is weak. A row's size may be missing; if present it is once, few, many or a size class.

d_gene,v_gene,j_gene,abundance,CDR3nt,CDR3aa
.,TRBV5-1,TRBJ1-2,.,TGCGCCAGCAGCCAAGCCCACGACAGCGTTAACTATGGCTACACCTTC,CASSQAHDSVNYGYTF
.,TRBV9,TRBJ1-3,.,TGTGCCAGCAGCGCCCAACCCGGGGTGACTGGAAACACCATATATTTT,CASSAQPGVTGNTIYF
.,TRBV6-5,TRBJ1-2,.,TGTGCCAGCACAAAGGACAGTAACTATGGCTACACCTTC,CASTKDSNYGYTF
TRBD2,TRBV27,TRBJ2-1,.,TGTGCCTCGGGACTAGCGGCCTACAATGAGCAGTTCTTC,CASGLAAYNEQFF
.,TRBV7-2,TRBJ2-2,.,TGTGCCAGCAGCCCACGGACTACCGGGGAGCTGTTTTTT,CASSPRTTGELFF
.,TRBV7-6,TRBJ2-3,.,TGTGCCAGCAGCTTAGTTGATTCGGGGACAGATACGCAGTATTTT,CASSLVDSGTDTQYF
.,TRBV5-1,TRBJ2-1,.,TGCGCCAGCATTCAGGAACCAGCCTACCGTGAGCAGTTCTTC,CASIQEPAYREQFF
.,TRBV27,TRBJ2-2,.,TGTGCCAGCAGGCCACAGACCCCCGCGAACACCGGGGAGCTGTTTTTT,CASRPQTPANTGELFF
.,TRBV2,TRBJ1-2,once,TGTGCCAGCAGTGAAATAGGACAGCGTAACTATGGCTACACCTTC,CASSEIGQRNYGYTF
TRBD1,TRBV7-9,TRBJ2-7,.,TGTGCCAGCAGCTTGGGGACAGGGGGGGTCTACGAGCAGTACTTC,CASSLGTGGVYEQYF
.,TRBV12-3/TRBV12-4,TRBJ1-2,few,TGTGCCAGCAGTTTCTCTAGCGGAGGCTACACCTTC,CASSFSSGGYTF
.,TRBV30,TRBJ2-1,.,TGTGCCTGGAGTGCCACCAATTCCTGGCTAGCTGATGAGCAGTTCTTC,CAWSATNSWLADEQFF
TRBD2,TRBV5-6,TRBJ2-1,.,TGTGCCAGCAGCTTTCGCGGGAGGAACAATGAGCAGTTCTTC,CASSFRGRNNEQFF
.,TRBV29-1,TRBJ1-1,.,TGCAGCACTTCCAGGGTTCGGAGGAACACTGAAGCTTTCTTT,CSTSRVRRNTEAFF
TRBD2,TRBV4-2,TRBJ2-5,.,TGTGCCAGCAGCCAAGACGTAGCGGGGGGTGAGACCCAGTACTTC,CASSQDVAGGETQYF
TRBD1,TRBV2,TRBJ1-1,.,TGTGCCAGCAGGAGGACAGGGTCCACTGAAGCTTTCTTT,CASRRTGSTEAFF
.,TRBV25-1,TRBJ1-4,.,TGTGCCAGCAGTGATCGAATAGAACTGTTTTTT,CASSDRIELFF
TRBD1,TRBV9,TRBJ2-3,.,TGTGCCAGCAGCCCGAGACCGGGACAGGGGAAAAGAGCAGATACGCAGTATTTT,CASSPRPGQGKRADTQYF
.,TRBV10-3,TRBJ2-3,.,TGTGCCATCAGTGAGGGACAGCTCGACACAGATACGCAGTATTTT,CAISEGQLDTDTQYF
.,TRBV6-5,TRBJ2-2,.,TGTGCCAGCAGTTACTCCCCCGGACAAACCGGGGAGCTGTTTTTT,CASSYSPGQTGELFF
.,TRBV19,TRBJ1-2,.,TGTGCCGTAGCGGAGGCTCAAACCTATGGCTACACCTTC,CAVAEAQTYGYTF
TRBD2,TRBV27,TRBJ2-7,.,TGTGCCAGCAGACTAGCGGGAGGGCCCTACGAGCAGTACTTC,CASRLAGGPYEQYF
.,TRBV18,TRBJ2-2,.,TGTGCCAGCTCACCACTGTCCTCCGTTTCGAACACCGGGGAGCTGTTTTTT,CASSPLSSVSNTGELFF